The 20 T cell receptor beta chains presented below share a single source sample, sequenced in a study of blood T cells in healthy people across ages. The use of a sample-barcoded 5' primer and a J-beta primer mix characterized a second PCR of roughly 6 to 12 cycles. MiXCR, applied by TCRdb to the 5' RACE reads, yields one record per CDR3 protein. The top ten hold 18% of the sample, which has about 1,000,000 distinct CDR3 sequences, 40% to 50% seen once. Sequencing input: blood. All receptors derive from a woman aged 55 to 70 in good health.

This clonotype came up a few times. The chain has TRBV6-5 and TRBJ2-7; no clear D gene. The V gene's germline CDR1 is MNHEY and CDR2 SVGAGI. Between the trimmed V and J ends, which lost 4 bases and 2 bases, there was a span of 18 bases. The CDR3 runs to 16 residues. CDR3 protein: CASSLEREDGPYEQYF. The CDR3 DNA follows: TGTGCCAGCAGTTTGGAGCGCGAGGACGGCCCCTACGAGCAGTACTTC.

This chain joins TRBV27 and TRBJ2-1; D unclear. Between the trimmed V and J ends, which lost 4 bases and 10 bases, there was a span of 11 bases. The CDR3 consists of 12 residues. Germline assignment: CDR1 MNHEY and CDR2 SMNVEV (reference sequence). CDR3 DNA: TGTGCCAGCAGTTCCCCCCCGTCCGAGCAGTTCTTC. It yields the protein CASSSPPSEQFF.

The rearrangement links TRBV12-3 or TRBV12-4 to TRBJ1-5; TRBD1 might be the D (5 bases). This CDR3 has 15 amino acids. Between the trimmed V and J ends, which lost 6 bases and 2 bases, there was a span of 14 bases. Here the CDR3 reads CASSRAGSGNQPQHF. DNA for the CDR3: TGTGCCAGCAGCCGGGCAGGGTCGGGCAATCAGCCCCAGCATTTT.

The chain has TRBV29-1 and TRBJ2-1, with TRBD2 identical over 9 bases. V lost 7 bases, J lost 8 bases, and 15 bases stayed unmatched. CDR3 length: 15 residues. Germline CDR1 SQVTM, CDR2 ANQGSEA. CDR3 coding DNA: TGCAGCGCCGGACTAGCGAGCCGGCTCCGCGATGAGCAGTTCTTC. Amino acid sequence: CSAGLASRLRDEQFF.

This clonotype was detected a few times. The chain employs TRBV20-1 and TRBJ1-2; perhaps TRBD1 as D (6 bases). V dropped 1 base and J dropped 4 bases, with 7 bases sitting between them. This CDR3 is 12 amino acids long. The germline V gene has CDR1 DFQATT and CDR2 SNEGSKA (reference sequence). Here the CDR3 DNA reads TGCAGTGCTAGAGCGGACAGCTATGGCTACACCTTC. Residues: CSARADSYGYTF.

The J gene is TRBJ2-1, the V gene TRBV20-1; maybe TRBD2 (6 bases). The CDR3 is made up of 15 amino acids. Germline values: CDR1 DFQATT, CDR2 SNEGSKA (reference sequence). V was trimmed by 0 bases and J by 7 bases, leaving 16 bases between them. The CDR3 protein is CSARDYLRGKNEQFF. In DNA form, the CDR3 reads TGCAGTGCTAGAGATTATCTGCGGGGTAAAAATGAGCAGTTCTTC.

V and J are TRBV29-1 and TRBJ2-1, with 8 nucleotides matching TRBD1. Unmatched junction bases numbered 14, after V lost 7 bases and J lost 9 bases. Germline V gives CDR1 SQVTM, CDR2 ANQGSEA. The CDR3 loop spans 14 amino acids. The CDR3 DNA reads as TGCAGCGCGGGACAGGTAGTTGGGAGGAGTGAGCAGTTCTTC. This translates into CSAGQVVGRSEQFF.

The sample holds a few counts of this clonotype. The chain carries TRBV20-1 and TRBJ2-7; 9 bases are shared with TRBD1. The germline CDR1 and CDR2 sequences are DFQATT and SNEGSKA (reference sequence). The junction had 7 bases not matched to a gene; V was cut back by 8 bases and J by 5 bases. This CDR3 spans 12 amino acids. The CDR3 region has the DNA TGCAGTACAGGGACAGGGACCAACGAGCAGTACTTC. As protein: CSTGTGTNEQYF.

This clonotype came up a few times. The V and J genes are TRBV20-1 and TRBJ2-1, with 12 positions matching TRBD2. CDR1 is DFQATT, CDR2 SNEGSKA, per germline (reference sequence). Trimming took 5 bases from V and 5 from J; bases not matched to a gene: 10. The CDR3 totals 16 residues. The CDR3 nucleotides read TGCAGTGCTCTCGGACTAGCGGGGATCACGCACAATGAGCAGTTCTTC. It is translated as CSALGLAGITHNEQFF.

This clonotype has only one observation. CDR3 residues: CASSYDDRGGTEAFF. The CDR3 DNA sequence: TGTGCCAGCAGTTACGACGACAGGGGGGGTACTGAAGCTTTCTTT. The chain couples TRBV6-5 to TRBJ1-1; 9 bases map to TRBD1. CDR1 MNHEY and CDR2 SVGAGI come from the germline V gene. V shed 2 bases, J shed 5 bases, and the junction held 6 bases outside the gene matches. The CDR3 runs 15 residues.

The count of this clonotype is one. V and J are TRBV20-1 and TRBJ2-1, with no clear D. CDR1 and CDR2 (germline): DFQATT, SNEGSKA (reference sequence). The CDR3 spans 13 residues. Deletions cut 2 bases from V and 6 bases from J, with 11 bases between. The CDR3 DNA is TGCAGTGCTAGACGAGGTTCGGCCAATGAGCAGTTCTTC. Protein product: CSARRGSANEQFF.

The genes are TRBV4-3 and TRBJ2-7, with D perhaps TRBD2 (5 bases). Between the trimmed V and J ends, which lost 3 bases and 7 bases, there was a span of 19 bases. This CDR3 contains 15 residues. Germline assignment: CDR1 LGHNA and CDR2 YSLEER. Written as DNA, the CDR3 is TGCGCCAGCAGCCACCTTCTAAGGGAGCCGCGGGAGCAGTACTTC. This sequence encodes CASSHLLREPREQYF.

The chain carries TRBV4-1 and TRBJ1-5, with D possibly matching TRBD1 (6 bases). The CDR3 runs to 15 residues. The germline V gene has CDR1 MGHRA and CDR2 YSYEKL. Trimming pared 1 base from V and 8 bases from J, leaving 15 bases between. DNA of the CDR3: TGCGCCAGCAGCCAAGGGGACATAGCATTAAAGCCCCAGCATTTT. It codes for CASSQGDIALKPQHF.

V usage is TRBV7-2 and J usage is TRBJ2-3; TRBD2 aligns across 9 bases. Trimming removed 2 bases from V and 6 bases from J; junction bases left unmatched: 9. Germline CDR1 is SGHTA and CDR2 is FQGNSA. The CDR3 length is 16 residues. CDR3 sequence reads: CASSLRSSGIMDTQYF. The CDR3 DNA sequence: TGTGCCAGCAGCTTACGGTCTAGCGGGATTATGGATACGCAGTATTTT.

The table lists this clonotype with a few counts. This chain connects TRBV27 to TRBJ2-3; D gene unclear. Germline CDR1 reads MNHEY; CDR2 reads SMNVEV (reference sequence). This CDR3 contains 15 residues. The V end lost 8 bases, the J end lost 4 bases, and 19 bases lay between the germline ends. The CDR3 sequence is CASLGLWGRSDTQYF. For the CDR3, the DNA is TGTGCCAGCTTAGGCTTGTGGGGAAGGTCAGATACGCAGTATTTT.

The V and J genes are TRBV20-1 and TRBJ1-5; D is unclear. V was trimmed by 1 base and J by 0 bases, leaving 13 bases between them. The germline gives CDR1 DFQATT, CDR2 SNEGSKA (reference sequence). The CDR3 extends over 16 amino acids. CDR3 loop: CSARGAAYNSNQPQHF. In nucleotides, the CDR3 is TGCAGTGCTAGAGGGGCCGCGTACAATAGCAATCAGCCCCAGCATTTT.

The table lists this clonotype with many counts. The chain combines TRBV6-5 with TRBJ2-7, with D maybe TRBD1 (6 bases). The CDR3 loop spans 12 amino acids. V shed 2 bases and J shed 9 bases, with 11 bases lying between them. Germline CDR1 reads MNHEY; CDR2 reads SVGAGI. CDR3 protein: CASSYAGDMQYF. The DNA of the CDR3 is TGTGCCAGCAGTTACGCTGGGGACATGCAGTACTTC.

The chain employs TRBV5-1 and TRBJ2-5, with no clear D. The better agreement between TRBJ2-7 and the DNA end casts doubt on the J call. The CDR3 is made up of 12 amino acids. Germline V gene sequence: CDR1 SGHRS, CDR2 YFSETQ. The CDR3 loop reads CASSLTDREQYF. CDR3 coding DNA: TGCGCCAGCAGCTTGACAGATCGCGAGCAGTACTTC.

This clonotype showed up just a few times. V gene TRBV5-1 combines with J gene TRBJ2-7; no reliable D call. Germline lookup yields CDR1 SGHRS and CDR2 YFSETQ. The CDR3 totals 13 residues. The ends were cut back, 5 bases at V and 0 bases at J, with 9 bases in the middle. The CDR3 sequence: CASRVGDSYEQYF. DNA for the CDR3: TGCGCCAGCAGGGTGGGTGACTCCTACGAGCAGTACTTC.

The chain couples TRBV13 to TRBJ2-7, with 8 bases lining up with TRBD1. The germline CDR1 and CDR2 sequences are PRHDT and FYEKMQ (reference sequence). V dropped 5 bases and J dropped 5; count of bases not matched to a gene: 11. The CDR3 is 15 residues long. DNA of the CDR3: TGTGCCAGCAGCCGTAGAGCAGGGGGCGGCCACGAGCAGTACTTC. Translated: CASSRRAGGGHEQYF. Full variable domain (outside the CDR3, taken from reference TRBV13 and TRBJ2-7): AAGVIQSPRHLIKEKRETATLKCYPIPRHDTVYWYQQGPGQDPQFLISFYEKMQSDKGSIPDRFSAQQFSDYHSELNMSSLELGDSALYFCASSRRAGGGHEQYFGPGTRLTVT.